The subject of this entry is one TCR beta chain. Its antigen is not known. This sample was included in a study of blood T cells in healthy people across ages. Broader study findings: Per million T cells, TCR beta diversity dropped roughly linearly as age increased.

A second PCR of roughly 6 to 12 cycles used a sample-barcoded 5' primer and a J-beta primer mix. Using its own MiXCR run on the 5' RACE reads, TCRdb lists one record per CDR3 protein. Of hundreds of thousands of distinct CDR3 sequences in the sample, over 45% were seen once. Sample donors were healthy Caucasian individuals that came from Russia, aged roughly 6 to 100. Around 10 milliliters of peripheral blood were drawn from each donor. Sequenced sample: blood. This TCR came from a woman in her fifties or sixties in good health.

The chain's CDR3 is CAIRSPSTDTQYF. Written as DNA, the CDR3 is TGTGCCATCAGAAGCCCTAGCACAGATACGCAGTATTTT. This chain uses TRBV10-3 with TRBJ2-3; D remains unclear. The CDR3 consists of 13 residues. V shed 6 bases and J shed 0 bases, with 7 bases lying between them. CDR1 and CDR2 from the germline V gene are ENHRY and SYGVKD.